These T cell receptor beta chains were read from a single sample in a study of cytomegalovirus exposure and HLA in healthy donors. Measured with immunoSEQ multiplex PCR; TCRdb has only the in-frame clones, and not every one. Recorded here are under 65,000 clones; the top ten clones represent 12%. Sequenced sample: PBMCs. These receptors came from a woman aged 25-40 years in good health and CMV-seropositive. Both conserved end residues are part of each CDR3. D genes are given only for firm matches.

V gene	J gene	D gene	CDR3 protein	CDR3 DNA
TRBV28	TRBJ1-2	TRBD1	CASTIQGSYGYTF	TGTGCCAGCACCATACAGGGGAGCTATGGCTACACCTTC
TRBV6-1	TRBJ1-1	-	CASSEITSNTEAFF	TGTGCCAGCAGTGAAATAACATCTAACACTGAAGCTTTCTTT
TRBV5-5	TRBJ2-7	TRBD2	CASSPGLAEAYEQYF	TGTGCCAGCAGCCCGGGACTAGCGGAAGCCTACGAGCAGTACTTC
TRBV30	TRBJ1-4	TRBD1	CAWSGQGTEKLFF	TGTGCCTGGAGTGGACAGGGAACGGAAAAACTGTTTTTT
TRBV19	TRBJ1-5	TRBD1	CASSMPNRGDQPQHF	TGTGCCAGTAGTATGCCCAACAGGGGTGATCAGCCCCAGCATTTT
TRBV7-6	TRBJ1-2	-	CASSPSPLRGYTF	TGTGCCAGCAGCCCGAGTCCCCTTAGAGGCTACACCTTC
TRBV5-4	TRBJ1-6	TRBD1	CASSLKTGHNSPLHF	TGTGCCAGCAGTTTAAAGACAGGGCATAATTCACCCCTCCACTTT
TRBV30	TRBJ2-2	TRBD2	CAGSERARGTGELFF	TGTGCCGGGAGTGAAAGGGCGCGGGGGACCGGGGAGCTGTTTTTT
TRBV7-7	TRBJ2-5	-	CASSLTAGGTQYF	TGTGCTAGCAGCTTAACGGCTGGAGGGACCCAGTACTTC
TRBV5-6	TRBJ2-2	-	CASSLRGITGELFF	TGTGCCAGCAGCTTGAGGGGGATCACCGGGGAGCTGTTTTTT
TRBV6-5	TRBJ1-4	-	CASKTGQGFETFF	TGTGCCAGCAAGACCGGGCAGGGATTCGAAACGTTTTTT
TRBV19	TRBJ1-2	TRBD1	CASSARQGRGYTF	TGTGCCAGTAGTGCCCGACAGGGAAGGGGCTACACCTTC
TRBV19	TRBJ1-2	-	CASSIDLRTPIF	TGTGCCAGTAGTATAGATCTCAGGACTCCAATCTTC
TRBV30	TRBJ2-1	TRBD2	CAWSSSGGILIDEQFF	TGTGCCTGGTCCTCCTCCGGGGGGATCCTAATAGATGAGCAGTTCTTC
TRBV11-3	TRBJ2-3	-	CASSSPGTYTDTQYF	TGTGCCAGCAGCTCTCCCGGGACTTACACAGATACGCAGTATTTT
TRBV4-1	TRBJ1-4	-	CASSQDWGRSNEKLFF	TGCGCCAGCAGCCAAGATTGGGGGAGGAGTAATGAAAAACTGTTTTTT
TRBV4-1	TRBJ2-1	TRBD1	CASSLIQGARGYNEQFF	TGCGCCAGCAGTTTAATTCAGGGGGCCCGAGGCTACAATGAGCAGTTCTTC
TRBV28	TRBJ1-4	-	CASRRDWGNEKLFF	TGTGCCAGCAGGCGGGACTGGGGTAATGAAAAACTGTTTTTT
TRBV6-5	TRBJ2-5	-	CASSHLGTQYF	TGTGCCAGCAGTCACCTCGGGACCCAGTACTTC
TRBV27	TRBJ1-1	-	CASSTKGAGHMNTEAFF	TGTGCCAGCAGTACCAAAGGGGCAGGCCACATGAACACTGAAGCTTTCTTT
TRBV19	TRBJ1-2	-	CASSTAIQGSGYTF	TGTGCCAGTAGTACTGCGATCCAGGGTTCTGGCTACACCTTC
TRBV4-2	TRBJ2-1	TRBD2	CASSQDSGGPGNEQFF	TGTGCCAGCAGCCAAGATAGCGGGGGGCCGGGCAATGAGCAGTTCTTC
TRBV4-1	TRBJ2-5	TRBD2	CASSQEPAGGETQYF	TGCGCCAGCAGCCAAGAGCCAGCCGGGGGGGAGACCCAGTACTTC
TRBV18	TRBJ1-1	-	CASSQGLNTEAFF	TGTGCCAGCTCACAGGGGTTGAACACTGAAGCTTTCTTT
TRBV9	TRBJ2-7	-	CASSLRTGSYEQYF	TGTGCCAGCAGCTTAAGGACTGGCTCCTACGAGCAGTACTTC
TRBV7-8	TRBJ2-2	-	CASSPRATLTGELFF	TGTGCCAGCAGCCCGAGGGCGACGCTCACCGGGGAGCTGTTTTTT
TRBV4-1	TRBJ2-1	-	CARSQGGEQFF	TGCGCCAGAAGCCAAGGAGGGGAGCAGTTCTTC
TRBV4-1	TRBJ1-2	TRBD1	CASSQEGTGGNGYTF	TGCGCCAGCAGCCAAGAAGGGACAGGGGGCAATGGCTACACCTTC
TRBV7-9	TRBJ2-7	-	CASSLAYRVGYEQYF	TGTGCCAGCAGCTTAGCCTACAGGGTTGGCTACGAGCAGTACTTC
TRBV6-1	TRBJ2-1	TRBD2	CASSYRTSGDEQFF	TGTGCCAGCAGCTACCGGACTAGCGGGGATGAGCAGTTCTTC
TRBV15	TRBJ2-7	-	CATSLTRVAYEQYF	TGTGCCACCAGCCTGACCCGGGTCGCCTACGAGCAGTACTTC
TRBV28	TRBJ1-5	TRBD1	CASSGGTEVQAQHF	TGTGCCAGCAGTGGTGGGACAGAGGTTCAGGCCCAGCATTTT
TRBV19	TRBJ2-7	TRBD2	CASSFSTSAEQYF	TGTGCCAGTAGTTTCAGTACTAGCGCTGAGCAGTACTTC
TRBV4-2	TRBJ2-3	-	CASSQDPNTQYF	TGTGCCAGCAGCCAAGATCCAAATACGCAGTATTTT
TRBV19	TRBJ2-5	TRBD2	CASSLSTSGIETQYF	TGTGCCAGTAGTTTGTCGACTAGCGGGATTGAGACCCAGTACTTC
TRBV13	TRBJ2-7	-	CASSTQAPPYEQYF	TGTGCCAGCAGCACGCAGGCACCCCCCTACGAGCAGTACTTC
TRBV30	TRBJ1-2	-	CAWSPFLAGVSYGYTF	TGTGCCTGGAGTCCCTTCCTGGCAGGGGTTAGCTATGGCTACACCTTC
TRBV7-9	TRBJ1-2	TRBD1	CASSLGTGVYGYTF	TGTGCCAGCAGCTTGGGGACAGGCGTCTATGGCTACACCTTC